This T cell receptor beta chain was sequenced for a study of T cell responses to AZD1222 COVID-19 vaccine. Libraries were prepared by immunoSEQ multiplex PCR; TCRdb keeps only in-frame clonotypes and omits some of them. The table lists around 44,000 clones, around 86% of them singletons, with 6% to 8% in the top ten. Overall study findings and caveats: Donors were chiefly white British, with a greater number of females, and clonal diversity was perhaps underestimated. With dominance at 160-218 and 743-854, vaccine-associated CD4 TCRs spanned spike.

Germline V gene sequence: CDR1 MDHEN, CDR2 SYDVKM. The CDR3 runs 14 residues. V dropped 5 bases and J dropped 0 bases, with 8 bases sitting between them. A remark on this clone: Its target is not known.

The receptor comes from an adult who received the AZD1222 COVID-19 vaccine. The V call is TRBV28, the J call TRBJ1-5; D possibly corresponds to TRBD1 (5 bases). This sample comprised peripheral blood, obtained 28 days after the second AZD1222 dose. The CDR3 here is CASSGADSNQPQHF. CDR3 nucleotides: TGTGCCAGCAGTGGGGCGGATAGCAATCAGCCCCAGCATTTT.